The next 2 T cell receptor beta chains were all read from a single sample in a study of blood T cells in healthy people across ages. Primers used in a second PCR of about 7 to 12 cycles were a sample-barcoded 5' primer and a J-beta primer mix. Each CDR3 protein is one row after TCRdb ran MiXCR on the 5' RACE reads. The sample carries 800,000 or so distinct CDR3 sequences, approximately 25% recorded once. The sample also formed part of further work on T cells of mothers and their children.

Sequenced sample: blood. These TCRs come from a boy aged 5 to 17 in good health.

This rearrangement joins TRBV6-6 to TRBJ1-2, with TRBD1 matching over 7 bases. The CDR3 is 12 amino acids. CDR1 is MNHNY, CDR2 SVGAGI, per germline (reference sequence). Trimming cost V 7 bases and J 7 bases; bases outside gene matches: 6. The CDR3 DNA follows: TGTGCCAGCAACAGGGGAGAGGTTGGCTACACCTTC. Translating it yields CASNRGEVGYTF.

The chain employs TRBV12-3 or TRBV12-4 and TRBJ2-7; 9 bases line up with TRBD1. The J call may be incorrect, as the DNA end agrees better with TRBJ2-5. CDR3 size: 15 residues. The CDR3 sequence: CASSSIKQGAETQYF. DNA for the CDR3: TGTGCCAGCAGTTCGATAAAACAGGGGGCAGAGACCCAGTACTTC.